This TCR beta chain is from a study of early T cells in non-severe SARS-CoV-2 infection. The V segment lost 3 bases and the J segment 6 bases; nucleotides outside the gene matches: 13. The V gene's germline CDR1 is MDHEN and CDR2 SYDVKM. The CDR3 loop spans 16 amino acids. TCRdb re-derived calls from the 5' RACE reads in MiXCR, one entry per CDR3 protein. The sample contains more than 45,000 distinct CDR3 sequences, around 12% of which appear only once. This TCR came from an adult who was a healthcare worker with PCR-confirmed SARS-CoV-2 infection or an uninfected control (not recorded which). The rearrangement uses TRBV28 and TRBJ1-1; 7 bases are a match to TRBD1. Material for sequencing was whole blood. This CDR3 reads CASSLASKGAFAEAFF. CDR3 nucleotides: TGTGCCAGCAGTTTGGCCAGTAAGGGGGCTTTTGCTGAAGCTTTCTTT.